This T cell receptor (beta chain) appears in the sequencing data of a study of blood T cells in healthy people across ages. This clonotype was observed a handful of times. Its specificity is not known. Trimming removed 0 bases from V and 2 bases from J, with 11 bases in between. Per the germline V gene, CDR1 is LGHNA and CDR2 is YSLEER. This CDR3 is built from 15 residues. Next came a second PCR, run for about 6 to 12 cycles, which used a sample-barcoded 5' primer along with a J-beta primer mix. Researchers report that each sample yielded at least 2.5 million CDR3-containing paired-end reads. MiXCR, applied by TCRdb to the 5' RACE reads, yields one record per CDR3 protein. The sample records about 730,000 distinct CDR3 sequences, around 40% being singletons. The donors, aged about 6 to 90, were healthy Caucasians from Russia. Study-wide results and limits: Measured against age, TCR beta diversity per million T cells decreased in a roughly linear manner. Without sorted subsets, naive and antigen-experienced compartments could not be conclusively compared.

The genes are TRBV4-3 and TRBJ2-7; D not resolved. This TCR was recovered from a woman aged 60-75 years in good health. Sequenced input: blood. The CDR3 region is CASSQDRAPAYEQYF. CDR3 sequence (DNA): TGCGCCAGCAGCCAAGATCGAGCGCCTGCCTACGAGCAGTACTTC.